What follows are 11 T cell receptor beta chains derived from one specimen sequenced in a study of shared clonotypes between healthy human individuals. Assay: immunoSEQ multiplex PCR; the TCRdb copy retains only in-frame clones and omits some. The repertoire consists of some 740,000 clones, with nearly 95% occurring once and the leading ten covering less than 25%. Positive CCR7 selection of CD45RO-negative cells yielded the naive CD8 cells, and terminally differentiated effector memory CD45RA+ cells were excluded. The sample consisted of naive CD8+ T cells sorted from blood. The receptors stem from a man in his thirties or forties in good health.

The V gene is TRBV28, the J gene TRBJ2-3; 10 nucleotides line up with TRBD2. The V gene's germline CDR1 is MDHEN and CDR2 SYDVKM. The V and J ends lost 3 bases and 6 bases, in that order; junction bases with no gene match: 9. This CDR3 has 16 amino acids. CDR3 region: CASSFLAGGSKDTQYF. CDR3 DNA: TGTGCCAGCAGTTTTTTAGCGGGAGGCTCCAAGGATACGCAGTATTTT.

The count of this clone is one. The chain joins TRBV30 to TRBJ2-3; the D is unclear. Germline assignment: CDR1 GTSNPN and CDR2 SVGIG (reference sequence). The CDR3 has 14 amino acids. V lost 1 base to trimming and J lost 0 bases, with 8 bases between them. In DNA, the CDR3 is TGTGCCTGGAGTGAGAAGCGTAGCACAGATACGCAGTATTTT. Residues: CAWSEKRSTDTQYF.

The CDR3 is CASSPDRANQPQHF. DNA of the CDR3: TGTGCCAGCAGTCCAGACAGGGCAAATCAGCCCCAGCATTTT. The gene calls are TRBV27 and TRBJ1-5, with 7 bases matching TRBD1. CDR1 is MNHEY, CDR2 SMNVEV, per germline (reference sequence). The CDR3 is 14 residues long. Trimming cost V 5 bases and J 4 bases; bases outside gene matches: 5.

The genes are TRBV4-1 and TRBJ2-1; D is undetermined. Germline V gives CDR1 MGHRA, CDR2 YSYEKL. The V gene lost 0 bases and the J gene lost 4 bases, with 7 bases spanning the gap. This CDR3 comprises 14 residues. The CDR3 loop reads CASSQEEQYNEQFF. The DNA of the CDR3 is TGCGCCAGCAGCCAAGAGGAACAATACAATGAGCAGTTCTTC.

The V gene is TRBV4-3, the J gene TRBJ2-1, with 8 bases aligning to TRBD2. J was trimmed by 8 bases and V by 2 bases; bases with no gene match: 17. CDR3 length equals 18 residues. Germline V gene lookup returns CDR1 LGHNA and CDR2 YSLEER. CDR3 coding DNA: TGCGCCAGCAGCCAAAACCGGCGGGAGGCCCTTGGGATCTATGAGCAGTTCTTC. Its protein is CASSQNRREALGIYEQFF.

The chain combines TRBV11-2 with TRBJ2-1; D ambiguous. The V end was cut by 5 bases, the J end by 1 base, with 9 bases between. The CDR3 length is 14 residues. Looked up from germline, CDR1 is SGHAT and CDR2 is FQNNGV. Here the CDR3 reads CASSPPVSYNEQFF. The CDR3 nucleotides read TGTGCCAGCAGCCCACCGGTTTCCTACAATGAGCAGTTCTTC.

The V gene is TRBV27, the J gene TRBJ1-4; 9 bases fit TRBD1. V dropped 10 bases and J dropped 4; count of bases not matched to a gene: 4. The CDR3 has 13 amino acids. Germline CDR1 and CDR2: MNHEY and SMNVEV (reference sequence). CDR3 in amino acids: CATRTGVNEKLFF. CDR3 nucleotides: TGTGCCACCAGGACAGGGGTTAATGAAAAACTGTTTTTT.

The CDR3, as DNA: TGTGCCAGCAGTTTATATCAGGAGGTTTCCTACGAGCAGTACTTC. Translated, it gives CASSLYQEVSYEQYF. The gene calls are TRBV28 and TRBJ2-7; tentative D call: TRBD2 (5 bases). CDR1 MDHEN and CDR2 SYDVKM come from the germline V gene. V was trimmed by 1 base and J by 1 base, leaving 11 bases between them. The length of the CDR3 is 15 residues.

The DNA for the CDR3 is TGTGCCAGCAGCCGGGGGGTCACGGAGACCCAGTACTTC. Translating it yields CASSRGVTETQYF. This chain uses TRBV28 with TRBJ2-5, with TRBD2 matching over 7 bases. The CDR3 runs 13 residues. V shed 6 bases, J shed 5 bases, and the junction held 6 bases outside the gene matches. Germline V CDR1 and CDR2: MDHEN, SYDVKM. Supplemented by reference TRBV28 and TRBJ2-5, the full variable domain reads DVKVTQSSRYLVKRTGEKVFLECVQDMDHENMFWYRQDPGLGLRLIYFSYDVKMKEKGDIPEGYSVSREKKERFSLILESASTNQTSMYLCASSRGVTETQYFGPGTRLLVL.

CDR3 DNA sequence: TGTGCCTGGAGCGGAAGGGGACTAGCGGGAGTTGTTGAGCAGTTCTTC. It translates to CAWSGRGLAGVVEQFF. This sequence joins TRBV30 and TRBJ2-1; 14 bases are shared with TRBD2. The CDR3 totals 16 residues. V lost 3 bases and J lost 9; bases outside the gene matches: 10. Per germline, CDR1 GTSNPN and CDR2 SVGIG (reference sequence). Using reference TRBV30 and TRBJ2-1 for the parts outside the CDR3, the full variable domain is SQTIHQWPATLVQPVGSPLSLECTVEGTSNPNLYWYRQAAGRGLQLLFYSVGIGQISSEVPQNLSASRPQDRQFILSSKKLLLSDSGFYLCAWSGRGLAGVVEQFFGPGTRLTVL.

On this clone: This specimen includes other DNA sequences encoding the same CDR3. The genes are TRBV29-1 and TRBJ2-7; D not certain. The CDR3 spans 11 residues. Germline values: CDR1 SQVTM, CDR2 ANQGSEA. The ends were cut back, 4 bases at V and 1 base at J, with 5 bases in the middle. The CDR3 loop reads CSVGGSYEQYF. As DNA, the CDR3 is TGCAGCGTTGGTGGATCCTACGAGCAGTACTTC.